The clone carrying this T cell receptor (beta chain) was counted at least ten times. Clinical history reported by participants formed the basis on which cohorts were assigned. Trimming removed 3 bases from V and 6 bases from J, with 6 bases in between. The CDR3 has 12 residues. In germline, CDR1 is SGDLS, CDR2 YYNGEE. The sample is drawn from a study of blood T cell repertoires in COVID-19. Study background: The cDNA or gDNA used as material had been derived from T cells, B-cell-depleted T cells, or PBMCs.

Original methodology: Estimated nucleated cell counts came from reference gene primer amplification. TCRdb keeps only in-frame clones here, not all; method: immunoSEQ multiplex PCR. Clone size and V and J calls were adopted from that table, with D and trimming inferred from the DNA. The profile shows about 180,000 clones, roughly nine tenths of them singletons. The chain links TRBV9 to TRBJ2-2; D not resolved. The source is a middle-aged woman with acute COVID-19. The sequenced sample consisted of PBMCs or T cells enriched from blood (not recorded which). In DNA form, the CDR3 reads TGTGCCAGCAGCGCAGTGGCCGGGGAGCTGTTTTTT. Translation gives CASSAVAGELFF.